This T cell receptor beta chain was sequenced during a study of monozygotic twins with inflammatory bowel disease. Study-level results: Whereas healthy co-twins had higher TCRbeta diversity (inverse Simpson), IBD patients had lower diversity.

CDR1 and CDR2 (germline): LGHDT, YNNKEL (reference sequence). This CDR3 is 16 amino acids long. Reprocessing the 5' RACE reads, TCRdb reports a single entry for every CDR3 protein and omits DNA. The table lists 45,000 or so distinct CDR3 sequences. Details on this clonotype: Antigen: not known.

The receptor was derived from a human donor with ulcerative colitis or Crohn's disease, or a healthy co-twin of an affected twin (not recorded which). Source material: blood. V is TRBV3-1 and J is TRBJ2-1; with no DNA, the TCRdb D assignment of TRBD2 cannot be verified. The CDR3 reads CASSPDWTSSYNEQFF.